This T cell receptor (beta chain) was found in a study of identical twins. TCRdb re-called the 5' RACE reads through MiXCR, storing one row per CDR3 protein. This sample yields roughly 1,500,000 distinct CDR3 sequences, of which 25% to 35% are seen a single time; over 0.25% belongs to the top ten. This clonotype was found a few times. A junction end diverges from the germline sequence, so it may reflect a read error. The germline V gene has CDR1 KGHSH and CDR2 LQKENI. The CDR3 runs to 18 residues. Sequenced sample: cord blood. The chain is built from TRBV18 and TRBJ2-5; D perhaps matches TRBD2 (6 bases). This clonotype was sampled from a newborn girl in good health. Written as DNA, the CDR3 is TGTGCCAGCTCTCCACGGGGTAGCGGACCATCGTACCAAGAGACCCAGTACTTC. Its protein product is CASSPRGSGPSYQETQYF.